This T cell receptor beta chain was captured by sequencing in a study of OX40 agonist ivuxolimab in advanced cancers. Study as a whole: Of the participants, 40% had some prior anti-PD-1, anti-PD-L1 or anti-CTLA-4 therapy, which was allowed.

The repertoire was sequenced with immunoSEQ multiplex PCR; TCRdb's copy has only in-frame clones and lacks some. The profile covers more than 50,000 clones, with 84% appearing a single time and around 25% taken by the ten largest. Study findings and constraints: CD8+ T cells (on average) carried more expanded clones than CD4+ T cells.

Germline loops: CDR1 LNHNV, CDR2 YYDKDF (reference sequence). The V and J ends lost 0 bases and 7 bases, in that order; junction bases with no gene match: 4. The CDR3 sequence is 15 residues long. As concerns this clone: The antigen is not known.

Sequenced material: CD4+ or CD8+ T cells sorted from blood, taken in a trial of the OX40 agonist ivuxolimab. This chain links TRBV15 with TRBJ2-2; 8 bases fit TRBD2. The receptor comes from an adult with an advanced solid tumor such as melanoma, head and neck, liver or kidney cancer. CDR3 loop: CATSRDKSGSGELFF. DNA for the CDR3: TGTGCCACCAGCAGAGATAAGAGCGGGAGCGGGGAGCTGTTTTTT.